The clone carrying this T cell receptor (beta chain) occurred a few times. Its antigen is not identified. Other DNA sequences of this sample code for an identical CDR3. The record originates from a study of shared clonotypes between healthy human individuals. There are 13 residues in the CDR3. With 1 base removed from V and 5 bases from J, the gap between germline ends came to 8 bases. The V gene's germline CDR1 is SGHTA and CDR2 FQGNSA. Study results and limitations: With few donors, the genetic and exposure-history diversity represented was limited. Of the naive CD4 clonotypes, roughly 5.2% were shared across several donors.

The table came from immunoSEQ multiplex PCR; TCRdb's copy has only in-frame clones and leaves some out. The repertoire holds roughly 1,100,000 clones, about 75% seen once, with about 1.5% in the top ten. This receptor was identified in a man between 18 and 29 years old in good health. The V call is TRBV7-2, the J call TRBJ1-2; the D gene is possibly TRBD1 (5 bases). Sequencing was performed on memory CD4+ T cells sorted from blood. Sample subset: CD45RA-negative fraction. CDR3 bases: TGTGCCAGCAGCTTAGACAGGTGGTATGGCTACACCTTC. Residues: CASSLDRWYGYTF.